This is a list of T cell receptor beta chains from one sample in a study of CD8 T cells in Susac syndrome. MiXCR was run by TCRdb on the immunoSEQ multiplex PCR reads, yielding one entry per CDR3 protein. The sample consists of 150,000 to 200,000 distinct CDR3 sequences, almost 96% of them appearing once. Material: CD4+ T cells from PBMCs. The receptors here all came from a human donor with Susac syndrome. Each CDR3 is given with its conserved first and last residue. D genes are given only for firm matches. Size is stated for part of the rows, as once, few or many counts, or as a class when the clone is expanded.

V	size	J	D	CDR3	DNA
TRBV7-3	-	TRBJ1-6	-	CATRIPSSSSPLHF	TGTGCCACCCGAATCCCCTCGTCTAGTTCACCCCTCCACTTT
TRBV7-2	-	TRBJ2-2	TRBD2	CASMGGGSTGELFF	TGTGCCAGCATGGGGGGAGGGAGCACCGGGGAGCTGTTTTTT
TRBV5-4	-	TRBJ2-7	-	CASSRSRLLGVSYEQYF	TGTGCCAGCAGCCGTTCTCGACTGCTCGGTGTGTCCTACGAGCAGTACTTC
TRBV5-4	-	TRBJ2-2	-	CASSLDANTGELFF	TGTGCCAGCAGCCTGGATGCGAACACCGGGGAGCTGTTTTTT
TRBV24-1	-	TRBJ2-2	-	CATSGPVPGGELFF	TGTGCCACCAGTGGCCCAGTTCCCGGCGGGGAGCTGTTTTTT
TRBV20-1	-	TRBJ1-6	-	CSARDEDSYNSPLHF	TGCAGTGCTAGAGATGAAGACAGCTATAATTCACCCCTCCACTTT
TRBV6-6	-	TRBJ2-5	-	CASSSSSRGSGETQYF	TGTGCCAGCAGTTCCTCTTCAAGGGGGTCTGGAGAGACCCAGTACTTC
TRBV5-1	-	TRBJ2-7	-	CASSLDRTYEQYF	TGCGCCAGCAGCTTGGACAGGACCTACGAGCAGTACTTC
TRBV7-2	-	TRBJ2-5	TRBD2	CASSPSRRGGRETQYF	TGTGCCAGCAGCCCTTCCCGGCGGGGGGGCCGAGAGACCCAGTACTTC
TRBV19	-	TRBJ1-1	-	CASSTGRDNTEAFF	TGTGCCAGTAGTACCGGACGGGATAACACTGAAGCTTTCTTT
TRBV27	-	TRBJ2-7	-	CASSSSRGSYEQYF	TGTGCCAGCAGTTCCTCGCGGGGATCCTACGAGCAGTACTTC
TRBV3-1	-	TRBJ2-1	-	CASSHLDQGGEQFF	TGTGCCAGCAGCCACTTGGACCAGGGCGGTGAGCAGTTCTTC
TRBV7-3	-	TRBJ2-1	TRBD2	CASSLIPRAGLLNEQFF	TGTGCCAGCAGCTTAATACCCCGAGCGGGGTTGTTGAATGAGCAGTTCTTC
TRBV4-1	-	TRBJ2-3	-	CASSQTSREEDTQYF	TGCGCCAGCAGCCAGACCTCGAGGGAAGAGGATACGCAGTATTTT
TRBV7-8	-	TRBJ2-2	-	CASSVLRSGELFF	TGTGCCAGCAGCGTACTTCGCTCCGGGGAGCTGTTTTTT
TRBV30	-	TRBJ2-3	TRBD2	CAWSVQSGATDTQYF	TGTGCCTGGAGTGTACAAAGCGGGGCAACAGATACGCAGTATTTT
TRBV2	-	TRBJ2-7	-	CATKQGPYEQYF	TGTGCCACTAAACAGGGCCCCTACGAGCAGTACTTC
TRBV30	-	TRBJ1-5	-	CAWSPRAARNQPQHF	TGTGCCTGGAGTCCCCGGGCCGCACGCAATCAGCCCCAGCATTTT
TRBV15	once	TRBJ1-5	-	CATTKGGSNQPQHF	TGTGCCACCACAAAGGGGGGTAGCAATCAGCCCCAGCATTTT
TRBV30	-	TRBJ2-5	TRBD1	CAWSPQGPRQETQYF	TGTGCCTGGAGCCCACAGGGGCCCCGTCAAGAGACCCAGTACTTC
TRBV7-2	-	TRBJ1-5	-	CASSLESALNQPQHF	TGTGCCAGCAGCTTAGAATCAGCGCTCAACCAGCCCCAGCATTTT
TRBV20-1	-	TRBJ2-2	-	CSARDLKGPGELFF	TGCAGTGCTAGAGATCTAAAGGGACCCGGGGAGCTGTTTTTT
TRBV5-1	-	TRBJ2-5	TRBD1	CASSLARVQGAQETQYF	TGCGCCAGCAGCTTGGCCAGAGTGCAGGGGGCCCAAGAGACCCAGTACTTC
TRBV15	-	TRBJ2-5	-	CATSRPGTAIQETQYF	TGTGCCACCAGCAGGCCCGGGACTGCCATTCAAGAGACCCAGTACTTC
TRBV29-1	-	TRBJ2-5	-	CSVGGTQETQYF	TGCAGCGTGGGTGGGACCCAAGAGACCCAGTACTTC
TRBV7-3	-	TRBJ2-6	-	CASSQGGSGANVLTF	TGTGCCAGCAGCCAAGGGGGGTCTGGGGCCAACGTCCTGACTTTC
TRBV12-3/TRBV12-4	-	TRBJ1-4	-	CASSLLQSGNEKLFF	TGTGCCAGCAGTTTATTACAGTCGGGTAATGAAAAACTGTTTTTT
TRBV23-1	-	TRBJ2-7	-	CASSQSGESRLYEQYF	TGCGCCAGCAGTCAATCTGGGGAAAGTCGGTTATACGAGCAGTACTTC
TRBV4-1	once	TRBJ2-5	-	CASSPYRTPQETQYF	TGCGCCAGCAGCCCGTATAGGACCCCCCAAGAGACCCAGTACTTC
TRBV11-2	once	TRBJ2-7	TRBD2	CASSSLAGGLGEQYF	TGTGCCAGCAGCTCGCTAGCGGGGGGGCTTGGCGAGCAGTACTTC
TRBV30	-	TRBJ1-1	TRBD1	CAWNTGGTEAFF	TGTGCCTGGAACACAGGGGGTACTGAAGCTTTCTTT
TRBV3-1	once	TRBJ2-7	-	CASSPQSFGSYEQYF	TGTGCCAGCAGCCCCCAGTCATTTGGCTCCTACGAGCAGTACTTC
TRBV10-3	-	TRBJ2-1	-	CAISDGAQQFF	TGTGCCATCAGTGATGGGGCCCAGCAGTTCTTC
TRBV12-3/TRBV12-4	-	TRBJ1-6	-	CASSFNSSPLHF	TGTGCCAGCAGTTTTAACAGTTCACCCCTCCACTTT
TRBV3-1	-	TRBJ1-1	-	CASSQERTAFGAFF	TGTGCCAGCAGCCAAGAAAGAACAGCCTTTGGAGCTTTCTTT
TRBV5-1	-	TRBJ2-1	-	CASSFGQTPSNEQFF	TGCGCCAGCAGTTTCGGACAGACTCCTTCCAATGAGCAGTTCTTC
TRBV5-1	once	TRBJ2-2	TRBD1	CASSFGQAAGTGELFF	TGCGCCAGCAGCTTCGGACAGGCCGCGGGCACCGGGGAGCTGTTTTTT
TRBV5-1	-	TRBJ1-6	-	CASSLAGADSPLHF	TGCGCCAGCAGCTTGGCAGGGGCGGATTCACCCCTCCACTTT
TRBV27	-	TRBJ1-6	TRBD1	CASSLLDRKNSPLHF	TGTGCCAGCAGTTTACTGGACAGGAAGAATTCACCCCTCCACTTT
TRBV11-2	-	TRBJ2-2	TRBD2	CASSRWSGTSGGAGTGELFF	TGTGCCAGCAGCCGGTGGTCCGGGACTAGCGGGGGGGCGGGCACCGGGGAGCTGTTTTTT
TRBV3-1	-	TRBJ2-7	-	CASSQETLGRDEQYF	TGTGCCAGCAGCCAAGAAACGTTAGGACGGGACGAGCAGTACTTC
TRBV4-1	-	TRBJ1-5	-	CASSQDLSQPQHF	TGCGCCAGCAGCCAAGATCTCAGCCAGCCCCAGCATTTT
TRBV12-3/TRBV12-4	-	TRBJ2-5	-	CASSLLGTQYF	TGTGCCAGCAGTTTACTAGGGACCCAGTACTTC
TRBV27	once	TRBJ1-5	-	CASSPRPQHF	TGTGCCAGCAGCCCGCGGCCCCAGCATTTT
TRBV24-1	-	TRBJ2-1	-	CATGRDNEQFF	TGTGCCACCGGAAGGGACAATGAGCAGTTCTTC
TRBV20-1	-	TRBJ2-1	TRBD2	CSATSPGLPYNEQFF	TGCAGTGCTACTAGTCCGGGACTACCTTACAATGAGCAGTTCTTC
TRBV5-4	-	TRBJ2-1	TRBD1	CASSLGGQGTHNEQFF	TGTGCCAGCAGCTTGGGGGGACAGGGGACCCACAATGAGCAGTTCTTC
TRBV30	-	TRBJ1-2	-	CAWRRPAQGYTF	TGTGCCTGGAGGAGGCCAGCCCAAGGCTACACCTTC
TRBV7-3	-	TRBJ1-2	TRBD1	CASSLTGRPGQGTGYTF	TGTGCCAGCAGCTTAACGGGCCGCCCGGGACAGGGGACTGGCTACACCTTC
TRBV15	-	TRBJ2-1	-	CATSRERGHNEQFF	TGTGCCACCAGCAGAGAGCGAGGACACAATGAGCAGTTCTTC
TRBV30	-	TRBJ2-1	-	CAWSVLPLELNEQFF	TGTGCCTGGAGTGTACTCCCTCTAGAGCTCAATGAGCAGTTCTTC
TRBV5-1	-	TRBJ2-2	-	CASSLERMNTGELFF	TGCGCCAGCAGCTTGGAACGAATGAACACCGGGGAGCTGTTTTTT
TRBV6-1	-	TRBJ2-5	TRBD2	CASRGTSGGTQETQYF	TGTGCCAGCAGGGGGACTAGCGGGGGGACGCAAGAGACCCAGTACTTC
TRBV18	-	TRBJ1-5	-	CASSPSGEAQPQHF	TGTGCCAGCTCACCCTCAGGGGAGGCTCAGCCCCAGCATTTT